Below are 19 T cell receptor beta chains sequenced from a single sample in a study of shared clonotypes between healthy human individuals. Some clones are missing from TCRdb's copy, which holds only in-frame ones; the method was immunoSEQ multiplex PCR. The repertoire consists of over 2,000,000 clones, with 80% to 95% occurring once and the leading ten covering more than 1.5%. CD45RO-negative cells were positively selected for CCR7, leaving out terminally differentiated effector memory CD45RA+ cells. What was sequenced was naive CD8+ T cells from PBMCs. These receptors originate from a man younger than 35 in good health. Some clones in this sample may be carry-over from other donors' samples.

V is TRBV4-3 and J is TRBJ2-3; 13 nucleotides align to TRBD2. The CDR3 sequence is 19 residues long. V dropped 0 bases and J dropped 6; count of bases not matched to a gene: 12. Germline loops: CDR1 LGHNA, CDR2 YSLEER. CDR3 residues: CASSQEVGLAGQGWDTQYF. The CDR3 DNA is TGCGCCAGCAGCCAAGAAGTGGGACTAGCGGGACAGGGTTGGGATACGCAGTATTTT.

The chain is built from TRBV27 and TRBJ1-2, with 9 bases fitting TRBD1. J gave up 4 bases and V 8 bases, and 5 bases lay outside the gene matches. In germline, CDR1 is MNHEY, CDR2 SMNVEV (reference sequence). This CDR3 has 13 amino acids. The DNA for the CDR3 is TGTGCCAGCGCAGAGGGACAGGGCTATGGCTACACCTTC. Protein sequence: CASAEGQGYGYTF.

The chain carries TRBV28 and TRBJ2-2; possibly TRBD1 for D (5 bases). CDR1 and CDR2 (germline): MDHEN, SYDVKM. V lost 3 bases, J lost 0 bases, and 14 bases lay in between. The CDR3 length is 17 residues. The DNA of the CDR3 is TGTGCCAGCAGTTTGCAGTGGGGCAGCACGAACACCGGGGAGCTGTTTTTT. This sequence encodes CASSLQWGSTNTGELFF.

The chain is built from TRBV4-3 and TRBJ2-7; D unclear. Trimming left V 0 bases short and J 0 bases short, with 9 bases between. The CDR3 length is 15 residues. CDR1 and CDR2 (germline): LGHNA, YSLEER. The CDR3 region is CASSQERDDSYEQYF. The CDR3 DNA reads TGCGCCAGCAGCCAAGAAAGAGACGACTCCTACGAGCAGTACTTC.

The V and J genes are TRBV2 and TRBJ2-1; unclear D gene. The germline V gene has CDR1 SNHLY and CDR2 FYNNEI. V was cut by 6 bases and J by 1 base, with 19 bases left in between. The CDR3 runs 17 residues. The CDR3 loop is CASSPQDPSGSYNEQFF. The CDR3 DNA reads as TGTGCCAGCAGCCCTCAAGACCCTAGTGGGTCCTACAATGAGCAGTTCTTC.

The J gene is TRBJ2-7, the V gene TRBV7-9; D possibly corresponds to TRBD1 (6 bases). The germline V gene encodes CDR1 SEHNR and CDR2 FQNEAQ (reference sequence). The CDR3 has 16 residues. Deletions cut 5 bases from V and 5 bases from J, with 22 bases between. The CDR3 DNA follows: TGTGCCAGCAGCCGAACAGACAGGAATCCAATACACGAGCAGTACTTC. This encodes CASSRTDRNPIHEQYF.

V is TRBV7-6 and J is TRBJ1-1; D is perhaps TRBD1 (5 bases). Per the germline V gene, CDR1 is SGHVS and CDR2 is FNYEAQ. The germline V and J ends were trimmed by 2 bases and 4 bases, with 11 bases remaining between them. This CDR3 region has 14 residues. The CDR3 DNA is TGTGCCAGCAGCTTATTCCCCGGGGCCACTGAAGCTTTCTTT. Protein: CASSLFPGATEAFF.

The CDR3 spells CASSETGGTDTQYF. For the CDR3, the DNA is TGCGCCAGCAGTGAGACAGGGGGCACAGATACGCAGTATTTT. The rearrangement uses TRBV10-1 and TRBJ2-3; 7 positions agree with TRBD1. Per the germline V gene, CDR1 is WNHNN and CDR2 is SYGVQD (reference sequence). Unmatched junction bases numbered 0, after V lost 2 bases and J lost 1 base. The CDR3 is 14 residues long.

This sequence joins TRBV27 and TRBJ1-2; D is ambiguous. V lost 4 bases to trimming and J lost 3 bases, with 15 bases between them. The CDR3 is 15 residues long. CDR1 MNHEY and CDR2 SMNVEV come from the germline V gene (reference sequence). DNA of the CDR3: TGTGCCAGCAGTTCCTTCCGGGAAACCGACTATGGCTACACCTTC. As protein: CASSSFRETDYGYTF.

The V call is TRBV6-1, the J call TRBJ1-1; D is undetermined. The V end was cut by 6 bases, the J end by 5 bases, with 16 bases between. Germline-derived CDR1 and CDR2 are MNHNS and SASEGT. CDR3 length equals 14 residues. CDR3 residues: CASSDYGPGTEAFF. CDR3 in DNA: TGTGCCAGCAGCGACTACGGGCCCGGAACTGAAGCTTTCTTT.

The chain recombines TRBV5-6 with TRBJ2-3, with 14 bases that match TRBD2. V lost 5 bases to trimming and J lost 2 bases; unmatched junction nucleotides: 13. Germline V gene lookup returns CDR1 SGHDT and CDR2 YYEEEE. The CDR3 contains 19 residues. The CDR3 DNA reads TGTGCCAGCAGGGGGAACCTGAGGGGACTAGCGGGAGACACAGATACGCAGTATTTT. Its translation: CASRGNLRGLAGDTDTQYF.

The chain is built from TRBV5-5 and TRBJ1-1; D is undetermined. The V gene lost 0 bases and the J gene lost 6 bases, with 15 bases spanning the gap. Germline lookup yields CDR1 SGHKS and CDR2 YYEKEE (reference sequence). CDR3 length equals 15 residues. DNA of the CDR3: TGTGCCAGCAGCTTGGATGGGGTAATCGACCCTGAAGCTTTCTTT. This encodes CASSLDGVIDPEAFF.

The rearrangement joins TRBV4-3 to TRBJ1-2; 8 bases fit TRBD1. The CDR3 is made up of 17 amino acids. V gave up 3 bases and J gave up 3 bases; unmatched junction bases: 12. The germline CDR1 and CDR2 sequences are LGHNA and YSLEER. The CDR3 spells CASSQDTDRVQYYGYTF. The CDR3 coding sequence is TGCGCCAGCAGCCAGGATACGGACAGGGTGCAATACTATGGCTACACCTTC.

This chain joins TRBV9 and TRBJ2-3; D is unclear. The CDR3 length is 15 residues. The germline V gene encodes CDR1 SGDLS and CDR2 YYNGEE. With 0 bases removed from V and 8 bases from J, the gap between germline ends came to 16 bases. The CDR3 sequence: CASSVGDNPGGTQYF. In DNA, the CDR3 is TGTGCCAGCAGCGTAGGAGACAATCCAGGCGGTACGCAGTATTTT. The complete variable domain, with remaining parts taken from reference TRBV9 and TRBJ2-3, reads DSGVTQTPKHLITATGQRVTLRCSPRSGDLSVYWYQQSLDQGLQFLIQYYNGEERAKGNILERFSAQQFPDLHSELNLSSLELGDSALYFCASSVGDNPGGTQYFGPGTRLTVL.

This chain links TRBV2 with TRBJ2-1; D could derive from TRBD1 or TRBD2 (5 bases each). The V and J ends lost 2 bases and 0 bases respectively, with 11 bases between them. CDR1 is SNHLY, CDR2 FYNNEI, per germline. This CDR3 region has 16 residues. The CDR3 DNA reads TGTGCCAGCAGTGAATCCGGGACGAGCTCCTACAATGAGCAGTTCTTC. This translates into CASSESGTSSYNEQFF.

The chain has TRBV7-8 and TRBJ2-1; TRBD2 matches at 7 bases. This CDR3 is 16 amino acids long. In germline, CDR1 is SGHVS, CDR2 FQNEAQ. Trimming removed 5 bases from V and 3 bases from J; junction bases left unmatched: 10. CDR3 in amino acids: CASSLVAGDLYNEQFF. CDR3 nucleotides: TGTGCCAGCAGCCTGGTGGCGGGAGACCTCTACAATGAGCAGTTCTTC.

The V gene is TRBV28, the J gene TRBJ1-3; 7 bases are shared with TRBD1. Per germline, CDR1 MDHEN and CDR2 SYDVKM. CDR3 length: 19 residues. Trimming took 1 base from V and 1 from J; bases not matched to a gene: 13. The CDR3 region has the DNA TGTGCCAGCAGTTTATTTGCCCGGGACAGCGAAAAATCTGGAAACACCATATATTTT. This translates into CASSLFARDSEKSGNTIYF.

V usage is TRBV9 and J usage is TRBJ2-7; TRBD2 might be the D (5 bases). Trimming shortened V by 3 bases and J by 4 bases, and 11 bases separated the two germline ends. Germline V gene data show CDR1 as SGDLS and CDR2 as YYNGEE. The CDR3 length is 13 residues. CDR3 sequence (DNA): TGTGCCAGCAGCGCCCTCCCGGGGTACGAGCAGTACTTC. Its protein is CASSALPGYEQYF.

This clone was observed once. V gene TRBV30 combines with J gene TRBJ2-1; TRBD2 matches at 13 bases. CDR3 length: 15 amino acids. V was pared by 3 bases and J by 6 bases, with 5 bases of the junction left unmatched. From germline, CDR1 is GTSNPN and CDR2 SVGIG (reference sequence). The CDR3 DNA follows: TGTGCCTGGAGACCGGGACTAGCGGGATCCAATGAGCAGTTCTTC. It is translated as CAWRPGLAGSNEQFF.